This TCR beta chain originates from a study of blood T cell repertoires in COVID-19. For the study at large: Some COVID-19 samples were acute and others convalescent; all came from the United States, Italy and Spain. The cDNA or gDNA used as material had been derived from T cells, B-cell-depleted T cells, or PBMCs.

The protocol was immunoSEQ multiplex PCR, while the TCRdb copy is restricted to in-frame clones and leaves out a portion. The profile shows 470,000 or so clones, roughly 90% of them singletons. Per the germline V gene, CDR1 is LNHDA and CDR2 is SQIVND (reference sequence). Trimming removed 6 bases at V and 6 bases at J, with 15 bases between. The CDR3 length is 13 residues. The chain links TRBV19 to TRBJ2-7; the D gene is possibly TRBD1 (5 bases). What was sequenced was peripheral blood. The TCR originated in a woman aged 25-40 years with acute or convalescent COVID-19. Here the CDR3 DNA reads TGTGCCAGTAGCAGCACTCAGGGTTCCGAGCAGTACTTC. It specifies CASSSTQGSEQYF.